The table lists the clone carrying this TCR beta chain with a count of one. Its target is unknown. V lost 3 bases, J lost 14 bases, and 12 bases lay in between. The CDR3 contains 11 residues. Per the germline V gene, CDR1 is WSHSY and CDR2 is SAAADI. People who had autoimmune disease history or systemic immunosuppression were excluded. TCRdb's table, derived via immunoSEQ multiplex PCR, lists solely in-frame clones and lacks some. The sample consists of some 82,000 clones, roughly nine tenths of them appearing once. This entry comes from a study of OX40 agonist ivuxolimab in advanced cancers. Study-wide findings and caveats: Researchers report that CD8+ T cells had, on average, more expanded clones than CD4+. Some of the nonresponding patients also showed low levels of normalized T-cell clonal expansion. Both CD4+ and CD8+ T cell populations in blood had undergone clonal expansion by week 6 at 0.1 to 3.0 mg/kg.

The gene calls are TRBV10-2 and TRBJ2-3; the D is unclear. The receptor comes from an adult with an advanced solid tumor such as melanoma, head and neck, liver or kidney cancer. The sequencing used CD4+ or CD8+ T cells sorted from blood, collected in a trial of the OX40 agonist ivuxolimab. This CDR3 is CASSDPPTLYF. DNA of the CDR3: TGCGCCAGCAGTGATCCCCCAACTTTGTATTTT.